Presented here are 25 T cell receptor beta chains from one specimen sequenced in a study of response to subunit inactivated influenza vaccine. In TCRdb, the RT-PCR reads were re-called with MiXCR into one record per CDR3 protein. The table lists 500,000 to 550,000 distinct CDR3 sequences, 7.6% of them singletons. This specimen consisted of PBMCs from blood, obtained less than 30 months after vaccination. The receptors derive from a man in his fifties or sixties who received an inactivated influenza vaccine.

This clonotype was picked up many times. One end of the junction is discordant with germline, which a read error may explain. The chain combines TRBV7-7 with TRBJ2-3; tentative D call: TRBD2 (7 bases). Germline V gene lookup returns CDR1 SSHAT and CDR2 FNYEAQ (reference sequence). The CDR3 consists of 15 residues. This chain's CDR3 is CASSLATGRGDTQYF. The CDR3 DNA sequence: TGTGCTAGCAGCTTAGCAACAGGGAGGGGAGATACGCAGTATTTT. Variable domain in full (rest from reference TRBV7-7 and TRBJ2-3): GAGVSQSPRYKVTKRGQDVTLRCDPISSHATLYWYQQALGQGPEFLTYFNYEAQPDKSGLPSDRFSAERPEGSISTLTIQRTEQRDSAMYRCASSLATGRGDTQYFGPGTRLTVL.

This clonotype turned up a few times. The chain employs TRBV4-2 and TRBJ2-1; TRBD1 or TRBD2 may be the D gene (6 bases each). This CDR3 comprises 16 residues. Trimming removed 1 base from V and 5 bases from J, with 15 bases in between. Germline CDR1 and CDR2: LGHNA and YNFKEQ. CDR3 DNA sequence: TGTGCCAGCAGCCAAGCACAGGGCGGGATTCACAATGAGCAGTTCTTC. Encoded protein: CASSQAQGGIHNEQFF.

The J gene is TRBJ2-1, the V gene TRBV7-9; TRBD2 matches 16 bases. The CDR3 is 17 amino acids. CDR1 SEHNR and CDR2 FQNEAQ come from the germline V gene (reference sequence). V was clipped by 5 bases and J by 7 bases; unmatched bases: 8. The CDR3 DNA reads TGTGCCAGCAGCATCGGGACTAGCGGGAGGGCCGTGAATGAGCAGTTCTTC. Translation gives CASSIGTSGRAVNEQFF.

This clonotype was recorded at least ten times. V usage is TRBV3-1 and J usage is TRBJ2-1; TRBD1 is a possible D gene (5 bases). Germline lookup yields CDR1 LGHDT and CDR2 YNNKEL (reference sequence). This CDR3 is 13 amino acids long. V lost 0 bases, J lost 12 bases, and 12 bases lay in between. CDR3 in amino acids: CASSQDLGQGQFF. CDR3 in DNA: TGTGCCAGCAGCCAAGATCTGGGGCAGGGGCAGTTCTTC.

This chain uses TRBV3-1 with TRBJ2-7; D is undetermined. The CDR3 consists of 11 residues. The V and J ends lost 3 bases and 7 bases respectively, with 7 bases between them. CDR1 is LGHDT, CDR2 YNNKEL, per germline (reference sequence). The CDR3 here is CASSQFREQYF. The DNA for the CDR3 is TGTGCCAGCAGCCAGTTTAGGGAGCAGTACTTC.

This chain joins TRBV4-1 and TRBJ2-7; D gene uncertain. The V end lost 0 bases, the J end lost 6 bases, and 15 bases lay between the germline ends. Germline V gene lookup returns CDR1 MGHRA and CDR2 YSYEKL. The CDR3 has 15 amino acids. In DNA form, the CDR3 reads TGCGCCAGCAGCCAAGATTTCCAGCCAAGGCGCGAGCAGTACTTC. Translation: CASSQDFQPRREQYF.

The V call is TRBV5-5, the J call TRBJ2-7, with TRBD1 matching over 9 bases. The CDR3 contains 15 residues. V lost 4 bases, J lost 4 bases, and 9 bases stayed unmatched. Germline V lookup: CDR1 SGHKS, CDR2 YYEKEE (reference sequence). The CDR3 region is CASSRPGQGLYEQYF. CDR3 coding DNA: TGTGCCAGCAGCCGTCCGGGACAGGGCCTATACGAGCAGTACTTC.

The V call is TRBV29-1, the J call TRBJ2-5; D is unclear. CDR3 length: 13 residues. The V end lost 5 bases, the J end lost 5 bases, and 15 bases lay between the germline ends. Germline V CDR1 and CDR2: SQVTM, ANQGSEA. CDR3 in DNA: TGCAGCGTTTCTGTGCCTGGCGTCGAGACCCAGTACTTC. The encoded protein is CSVSVPGVETQYF.

This clonotype was seen more than once but under ten times. The gene calls are TRBV6-1 and TRBJ2-5, with 8 bases that match TRBD1. The trim removed 7 bases at V and 5 bases at J, leaving 6 bases unmatched. The germline V gene encodes CDR1 MNHNS and CDR2 SASEGT. This CDR3 region has 13 residues. In DNA, the CDR3 is TGTGCCAGCACCCCGACAGGGGTCGAGACCCAGTACTTC. It codes for CASTPTGVETQYF.

The V gene is TRBV24-1, the J gene TRBJ2-7; D remains ambiguous. Per germline, CDR1 KGHDR and CDR2 SFDVKD. Deletions cut 3 bases from V and 5 bases from J, with 10 bases between. The CDR3 sequence is 13 residues long. CDR3 residues: CATSDPLTNEQYF. The CDR3 DNA is TGTGCCACCAGTGATCCGCTAACCAACGAGCAGTACTTC.

This clonotype has more than one count but fewer than ten. The rearrangement uses TRBV20-1 and TRBJ1-2; 9 bases line up with TRBD1. From germline, CDR1 is DFQATT and CDR2 SNEGSKA (reference sequence). The CDR3 length is 14 residues. Trimming took 3 bases from V and 8 from J; bases not matched to a gene: 10. The CDR3 DNA reads as TGCAGTGCTAGGAGTGGGGACAGGGAAGGGGGCTACACCTTC. It encodes CSARSGDREGGYTF.

The rearrangement links TRBV19 to TRBJ2-5; the match to TRBD1 covers 8 bases. Germline CDR1 reads LNHDA; CDR2 reads SQIVND (reference sequence). The J segment lost 5 bases and the V segment lost 5 bases, leaving 10 bases of the junction unmatched. This CDR3 is built from 15 residues. CDR3 nucleotide sequence: TGTGCCAGTAGTGCCGGGACAGGTCATGGGGAGACCCAGTACTTC. Its translation is CASSAGTGHGETQYF.

The chain employs TRBV3-1 and TRBJ2-7; 7 bases fit TRBD2. J lost 4 bases, V lost 1 base, and 7 bases had no gene match. CDR1 LGHDT and CDR2 YNNKEL come from the germline V gene (reference sequence). CDR3 length: 15 amino acids. In nucleotides, the CDR3 is TGTGCCAGCAGCCAAGGAGTGGGGGGGAGATACGAGCAGTACTTC. It translates to CASSQGVGGRYEQYF.

This clonotype was seen a handful of times. The rearrangement links TRBV12-3 or TRBV12-4 to TRBJ1-3, with 9 bases matching TRBD1. This CDR3 has 17 residues. V was pared by 5 bases and J by 3 bases, with 11 bases of the junction left unmatched. CDR3 sequence (DNA): TGTGCCAGCAGTGAAGCCCCGGGACAGGGTGTTGGAAACACCATATATTTT. It yields the protein CASSEAPGQGVGNTIYF.

This clonotype was seen more than once but under ten times. The chain couples TRBV5-1 to TRBJ2-1; 14 bases agree with TRBD2. V was pared by 4 bases and J by 10 bases, with 22 bases of the junction left unmatched. Germline CDR1 reads SGHRS; CDR2 reads YFSETQ. This CDR3 contains 20 residues. The DNA of the CDR3 is TGCGCCAGCAGCCCCTCATCGGGACTAGCGGGAGTTTCCCACCTTAAAGAGCAGTTCTTC. This codes for CASSPSSGLAGVSHLKEQFF.

This clonotype showed up just a few times. The CDR3, as DNA: TGTGCCTGGGGACTGGTTCAAGAGACCCAGTACTTC. Amino acids: CAWGLVQETQYF. The chain uses TRBV30 and TRBJ2-5; TRBD2 is a possible D gene (5 bases). V was pared by 5 bases and J by 2 bases, with 9 bases between. This CDR3 is built from 12 residues. Germline assignment: CDR1 GTSNPN and CDR2 SVGIG (reference sequence).

This clonotype was found many times. The rearrangement uses TRBV20-1 and TRBJ2-2; D gene unclear. Germline CDR1 reads DFQATT; CDR2 reads SNEGSKA (reference sequence). Between the trimmed V and J ends, which lost 3 bases and 5 bases, there was a span of 4 bases. CDR3 length equals 11 residues. The CDR3 loop reads CSASLTGELFF. DNA for the CDR3: TGCAGTGCTAGTCTTACCGGGGAGCTGTTTTTT.

This clonotype was counted many times. The chain uses TRBV13 and TRBJ1-6; 8 bases fit TRBD1. Germline V CDR1 and CDR2: PRHDT, FYEKMQ (reference sequence). Unmatched junction bases numbered 6, after V lost 5 bases and J lost 6 bases. The CDR3 covers 15 residues. The CDR3 DNA reads as TGTGCCAGCAGCCAGGACAGGGTAACTAATTCACCCCTCCACTTT. Its translation: CASSQDRVTNSPLHF. The full variable domain, completed using reference TRBV13 and TRBJ1-6, is AAGVIQSPRHLIKEKRETATLKCYPIPRHDTVYWYQQGPGQDPQFLISFYEKMQSDKGSIPDRFSAQQFSDYHSELNMSSLELGDSALYFCASSQDRVTNSPLHFGNGTRLTVT.

This clonotype was counted only a few times. The chain recombines TRBV7-2 with TRBJ2-5, with D possibly TRBD2 on 5 matching bases. Trimming cost V 3 bases and J 5 bases, with 13 bases left between them. The length of the CDR3 is 14 residues. In germline, CDR1 is SGHTA, CDR2 FQGNSA. Written as DNA, the CDR3 is TGTGCCAGCAGCTTTGGGCCTAGCCGGGAGACCCAGTACTTC. This sequence encodes CASSFGPSRETQYF.

This clonotype occurred a few times. V and J are TRBV20-1 and TRBJ2-3; 7 bases line up with TRBD1. The J segment lost 5 bases and the V segment lost 0 bases, leaving 8 bases of the junction unmatched. Per germline, CDR1 DFQATT and CDR2 SNEGSKA (reference sequence). This CDR3 contains 15 residues. This CDR3 reads CSARDLQGVGDTQYF. DNA for the CDR3: TGCAGTGCTAGAGATCTGCAGGGGGTTGGAGATACGCAGTATTTT.

The gene calls are TRBV20-1 and TRBJ1-6; unclear D gene. V was trimmed by 4 bases and J by 7 bases, leaving 14 bases between them. The germline gives CDR1 DFQATT, CDR2 SNEGSKA (reference sequence). This CDR3 comprises 14 residues. CDR3 sequence reads: CSAMYAVPNSPLHF. The CDR3 bases are TGCAGTGCTATGTATGCGGTCCCCAATTCACCCCTCCACTTT.

A few counts support this clonotype. J is TRBJ2-4 and V is TRBV29-1; TRBD2 is a possible D gene (5 bases). Between the trimmed V and J ends, which lost 4 bases and 6 bases, there was a span of 10 bases. Germline V gene lookup returns CDR1 SQVTM and CDR2 ANQGSEA. CDR3 length equals 12 residues. CDR3 bases: TGCAGCGTTGCGGACTTGGCAAACATTCAGTACTTC. Protein product: CSVADLANIQYF.

There are a few counts of this clonotype. J is TRBJ2-5 and V is TRBV20-1; possibly TRBD2 for D (6 bases). V lost 0 bases and J 5 bases, leaving 10 bases between the germline ends. The germline CDR1 and CDR2 sequences are DFQATT and SNEGSKA (reference sequence). CDR3 length: 13 amino acids. The CDR3 here is CSAREPGVETQYF. As DNA, the CDR3 is TGCAGTGCTAGAGAACCGGGGGTGGAGACCCAGTACTTC.

This clonotype was observed a few times. A read error may explain this, as a much larger clone is one base away. This chain connects TRBV29-1 to TRBJ2-7, with unresolved D. The germline V and J ends were trimmed by 3 bases and 2 bases, with 8 bases remaining between them. This CDR3 is 12 amino acids long. CDR1 is SQVTM, CDR2 ANQGSEA, per germline. The CDR3, as DNA: TGCAGCGTTGAGGTCGGACCCTACGAGCAGTACTTC. Translated: CSVEVGPYEQYF.

This chain uses TRBV29-1 with TRBJ1-5; tentative D call: TRBD1 (5 bases). CDR3 size: 13 residues. V was clipped by 5 bases and J by 5 bases, with 13 bases between them. In germline, CDR1 is SQVTM, CDR2 ANQGSEA. CDR3 in amino acids: CSVLDSGDQPQHF. Written as DNA, the CDR3 is TGCAGCGTTCTAGACAGTGGCGATCAGCCCCAGCATTTT.